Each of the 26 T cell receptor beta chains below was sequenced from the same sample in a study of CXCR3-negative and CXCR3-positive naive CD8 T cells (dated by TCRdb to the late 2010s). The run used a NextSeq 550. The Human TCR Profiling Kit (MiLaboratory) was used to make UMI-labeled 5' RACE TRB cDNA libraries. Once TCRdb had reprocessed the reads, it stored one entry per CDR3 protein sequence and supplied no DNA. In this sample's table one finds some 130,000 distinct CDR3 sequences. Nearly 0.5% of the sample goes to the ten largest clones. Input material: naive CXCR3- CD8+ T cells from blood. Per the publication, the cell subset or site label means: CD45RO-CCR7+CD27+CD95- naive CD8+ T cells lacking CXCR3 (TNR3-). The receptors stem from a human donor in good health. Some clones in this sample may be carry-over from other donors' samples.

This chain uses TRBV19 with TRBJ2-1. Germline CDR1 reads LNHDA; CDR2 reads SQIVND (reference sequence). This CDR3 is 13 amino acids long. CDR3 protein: CASSTAGYNEQFF.

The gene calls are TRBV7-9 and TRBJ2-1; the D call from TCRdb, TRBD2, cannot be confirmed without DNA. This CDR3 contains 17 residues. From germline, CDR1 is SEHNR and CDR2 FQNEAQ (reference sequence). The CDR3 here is CASSRSLAGGAYNEQFF.

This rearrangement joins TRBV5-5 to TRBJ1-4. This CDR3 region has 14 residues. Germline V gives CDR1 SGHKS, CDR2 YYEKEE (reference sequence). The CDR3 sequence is CASSLDSIGEKLFF.

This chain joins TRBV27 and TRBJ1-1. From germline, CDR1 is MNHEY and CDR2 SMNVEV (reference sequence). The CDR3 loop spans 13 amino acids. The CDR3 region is CASSLQENTEAFF.

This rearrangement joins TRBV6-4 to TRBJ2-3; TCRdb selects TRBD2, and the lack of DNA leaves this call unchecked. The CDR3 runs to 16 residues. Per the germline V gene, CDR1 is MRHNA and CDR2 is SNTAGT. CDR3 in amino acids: CASSDSVAGGPDTQYF.

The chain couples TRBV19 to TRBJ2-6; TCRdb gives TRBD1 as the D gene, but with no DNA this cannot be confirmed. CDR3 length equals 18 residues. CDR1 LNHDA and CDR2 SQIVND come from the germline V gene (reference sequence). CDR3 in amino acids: CASSIGGPLGPGANVLTF.

The CDR3 region is CASSFFRGSYEQYF. J is TRBJ2-7 and V is TRBV28. Germline CDR1 MDHEN, CDR2 SYDVKM. CDR3 size: 14 residues.

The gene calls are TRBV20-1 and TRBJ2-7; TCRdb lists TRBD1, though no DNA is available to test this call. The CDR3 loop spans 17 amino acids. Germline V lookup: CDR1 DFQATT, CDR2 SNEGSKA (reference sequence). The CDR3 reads CSARAVQGAKPTYEQYF.

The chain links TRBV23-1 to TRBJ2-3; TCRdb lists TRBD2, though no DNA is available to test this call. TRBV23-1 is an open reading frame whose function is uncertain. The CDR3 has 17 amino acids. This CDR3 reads CASSVCWEAASTDTQYF.

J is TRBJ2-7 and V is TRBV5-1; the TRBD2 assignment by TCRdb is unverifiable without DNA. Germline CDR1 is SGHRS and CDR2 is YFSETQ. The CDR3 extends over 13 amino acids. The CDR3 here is CASSPTAGNEQYF.

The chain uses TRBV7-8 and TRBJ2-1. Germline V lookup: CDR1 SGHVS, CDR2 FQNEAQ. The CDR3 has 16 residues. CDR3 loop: CASSLTQRGVGNEQFF.

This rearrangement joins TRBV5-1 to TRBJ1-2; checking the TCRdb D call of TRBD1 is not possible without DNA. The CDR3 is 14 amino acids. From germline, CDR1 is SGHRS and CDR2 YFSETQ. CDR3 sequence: CASSLVAGENGYTF.

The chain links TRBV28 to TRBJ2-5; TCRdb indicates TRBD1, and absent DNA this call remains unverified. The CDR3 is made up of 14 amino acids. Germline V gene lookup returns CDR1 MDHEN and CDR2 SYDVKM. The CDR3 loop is CASSHRVFGETQYF.

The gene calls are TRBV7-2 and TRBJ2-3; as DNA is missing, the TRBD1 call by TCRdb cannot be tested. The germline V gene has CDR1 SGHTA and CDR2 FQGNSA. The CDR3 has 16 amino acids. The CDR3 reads CASSPLDVGPGDTQYF.

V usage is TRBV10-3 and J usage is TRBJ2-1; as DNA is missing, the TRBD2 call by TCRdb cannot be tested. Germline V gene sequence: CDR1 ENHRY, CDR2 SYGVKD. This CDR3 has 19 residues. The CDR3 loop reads CAISRGSDFGSLYYNEQFF.

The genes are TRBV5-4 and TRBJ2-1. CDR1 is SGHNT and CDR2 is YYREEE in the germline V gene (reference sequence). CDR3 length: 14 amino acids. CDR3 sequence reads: CASSSYSSYNEQFF.

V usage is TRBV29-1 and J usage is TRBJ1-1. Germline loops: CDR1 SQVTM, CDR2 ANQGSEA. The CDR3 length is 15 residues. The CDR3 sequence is CSVEVEGSKDTEAFF.

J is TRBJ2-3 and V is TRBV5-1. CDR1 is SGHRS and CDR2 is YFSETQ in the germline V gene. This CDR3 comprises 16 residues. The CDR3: CASSLAMLLSADTQYF.

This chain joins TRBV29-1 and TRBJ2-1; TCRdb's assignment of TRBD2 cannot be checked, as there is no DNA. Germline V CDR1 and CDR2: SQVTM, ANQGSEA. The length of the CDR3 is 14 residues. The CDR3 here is CSGQGLGLYNEQFF.

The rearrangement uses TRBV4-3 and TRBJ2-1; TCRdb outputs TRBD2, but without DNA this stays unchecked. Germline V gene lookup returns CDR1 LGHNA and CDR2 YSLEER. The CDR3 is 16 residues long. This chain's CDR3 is CASNNVGGTINNEQFF.

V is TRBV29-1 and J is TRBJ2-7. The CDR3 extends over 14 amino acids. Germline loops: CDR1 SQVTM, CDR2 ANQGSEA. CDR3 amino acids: CSVESGAHIYEQYF.

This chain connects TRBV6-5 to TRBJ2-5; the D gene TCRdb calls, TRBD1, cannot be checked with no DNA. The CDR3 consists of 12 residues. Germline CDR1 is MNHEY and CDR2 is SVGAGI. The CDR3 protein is CASRDRDRLQYF.

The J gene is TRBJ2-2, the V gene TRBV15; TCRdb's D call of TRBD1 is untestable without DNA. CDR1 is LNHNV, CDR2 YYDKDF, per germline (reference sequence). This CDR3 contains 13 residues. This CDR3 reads CATGADSTGELFF. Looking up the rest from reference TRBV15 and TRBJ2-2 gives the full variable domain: DAMVIQNPRYQVTQFGKPVTLSCSQTLNHNVMYWYQQKSSQAPKLLFHYYDKDFNNEADTPDNFQSRRPNTSFCFLDIRSPGLGDTAMYLCATGADSTGELFFGEGSRLTVL.

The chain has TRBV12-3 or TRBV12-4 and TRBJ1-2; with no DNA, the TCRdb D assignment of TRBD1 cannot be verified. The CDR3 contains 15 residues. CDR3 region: CATALTGATNYGYTF.

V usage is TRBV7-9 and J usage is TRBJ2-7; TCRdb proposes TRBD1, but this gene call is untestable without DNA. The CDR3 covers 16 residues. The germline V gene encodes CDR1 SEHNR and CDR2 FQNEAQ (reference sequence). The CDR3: CASSSTRQGAIDEQYF.

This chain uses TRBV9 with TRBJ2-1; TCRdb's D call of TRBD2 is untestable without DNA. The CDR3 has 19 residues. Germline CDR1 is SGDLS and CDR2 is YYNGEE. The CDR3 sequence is CASSVRLGREGSSYNEQFF.